The present T cell receptor (beta chain) was sequenced within a study of blood T cell repertoires in COVID-19. Germline V gives CDR1 DFQATT, CDR2 SNEGSKA (reference sequence). V was trimmed by 3 bases and J by 4 bases, leaving 18 bases between them. CDR3 length: 15 residues. This table comes from immunoSEQ multiplex PCR, and its TCRdb copy is limited to in-frame clones, with some not included. The sample consists of about 120,000 clones, about two thirds of them appearing once. The receptor was derived from a human donor with acute or convalescent COVID-19. The donor label of this sample is uncertain. Sequencing was carried out using peripheral blood. The gene calls are TRBV20-1 and TRBJ2-5; D may be TRBD2 (6 bases). The CDR3 DNA reads as TGCAGTGCTAGTCGAGCCTCCGAGGGAGGAGAGACCCAGTACTTC. Translation gives CSASRASEGGETQYF.